The 16 T cell receptor beta chains listed next were all sequenced from one sample in a study of shared clonotypes between healthy human individuals. Clones were read by immunoSEQ multiplex PCR, and TCRdb kept only the in-frame ones, dropping some. The sample records some 2,000,000 clones, approximately 96% being singletons. The sample taken for sequencing was naive CD4+ T cells sorted from blood. Subset in this sample: CD45RA+ positively selected. Receptor source: a man between 18 and 29 years old in good health.

The chain links TRBV5-1 to TRBJ1-2; D perhaps matches TRBD1 (6 bases). The length of the CDR3 is 14 residues. Germline lookup yields CDR1 SGHRS and CDR2 YFSETQ. V was clipped by 0 bases and J by 8 bases, with 14 bases between them. The CDR3: CASSLDGGQGGYTF. CDR3 nucleotide sequence: TGCGCCAGCAGCTTGGATGGGGGGCAAGGCGGCTACACCTTC.

The chain joins TRBV5-4 to TRBJ2-7; 9 bases match TRBD2. Germline CDR1 SGHNT, CDR2 YYREEE (reference sequence). This CDR3 is built from 15 residues. V trimming: 0 bases; J trimming: 2 bases; junction bases outside the gene matches: 3. As DNA, the CDR3 is TGTGCCAGCAGCTTGGGGACTAGCGTTCCCTACGAGCAGTACTTC. This sequence encodes CASSLGTSVPYEQYF.

CDR3 sequence (DNA): TGTGCCAGCAGTGCCGGAGGAGGCTTGGGTTCACCCCTCCACTTT. Its protein product is CASSAGGGLGSPLHF. The chain carries TRBV6-1 and TRBJ1-6, with D uncertain. This CDR3 spans 15 amino acids. Per the germline V gene, CDR1 is MNHNS and CDR2 is SASEGT. The germline V and J ends were trimmed by 4 bases and 9 bases, with 16 bases remaining between them.

This rearrangement joins TRBV19 to TRBJ2-7, with no clear D. Germline CDR1 LNHDA, CDR2 SQIVND (reference sequence). The V and J ends lost 4 bases and 5 bases respectively, with 15 bases between them. The CDR3 is 14 residues long. CDR3 residues: CASSTLQDRHEQYF. The CDR3 DNA reads TGTGCCAGTAGTACCCTTCAAGATCGCCACGAGCAGTACTTC.

The V and J genes are TRBV5-5 and TRBJ2-5; TRBD1 matches at 9 bases. Germline CDR1 SGHKS, CDR2 YYEKEE (reference sequence). The CDR3 is made up of 16 amino acids. V dropped 7 bases and J dropped 5; count of bases not matched to a gene: 15. CDR3 sequence: CASQTVQGARSETQYF. CDR3 sequence (DNA): TGTGCCAGCCAGACTGTACAGGGGGCAAGGTCGGAGACCCAGTACTTC.

The chain joins TRBV5-1 to TRBJ2-5; 9 bases agree with TRBD1. CDR3 length equals 17 residues. Germline V gene data show CDR1 as SGHRS and CDR2 as YFSETQ. V trimming: 0 bases; J trimming: 3 bases; junction bases outside the gene matches: 9. This chain's CDR3 is CASSLAGTGKGEETQYF. In nucleotides, the CDR3 is TGCGCCAGCAGCTTGGCCGGGACAGGGAAAGGGGAAGAGACCCAGTACTTC.

This sequence joins TRBV10-3 and TRBJ2-7; D may be TRBD2 (6 bases). The V and J ends lost 0 bases and 6 bases respectively, with 15 bases between them. The CDR3 is made up of 15 amino acids. Germline-derived CDR1 and CDR2 are ENHRY and SYGVKD. This CDR3 reads CAISESRDGRGEQYF. CDR3 DNA sequence: TGTGCCATCAGTGAGTCGAGGGACGGGAGAGGCGAGCAGTACTTC.

About this clone: The sample contains more than one DNA sequence encoding this CDR3. This sequence joins TRBV5-1 and TRBJ2-3; D is undetermined. This CDR3 is 15 amino acids long. Germline assignment: CDR1 SGHRS and CDR2 YFSETQ. V was cut by 0 bases and J by 1 base, with 9 bases left in between. The CDR3 sequence: CASSLGRAGTDTQYF. CDR3 in DNA: TGCGCCAGCAGCTTGGGTAGGGCCGGCACAGATACGCAGTATTTT.

The CDR3 coding sequence is TGCGCCAGCAGGCCGGGACAGGGGACCGAGCAGTTCTTC. Protein product: CASRPGQGTEQFF. V usage is TRBV5-1 and J usage is TRBJ2-1, with TRBD1 matching over 10 bases. The CDR3 consists of 13 residues. CDR1 and CDR2 from the germline V gene are SGHRS and YFSETQ. V dropped 5 bases and J dropped 10; count of bases not matched to a gene: 6.

The chain has TRBV6-1 and TRBJ2-2, with TRBD1 matching over 9 bases. The germline CDR1 and CDR2 sequences are MNHNS and SASEGT. V lost 5 bases and J lost 6; bases outside the gene matches: 4. The CDR3 consists of 14 residues. Here the CDR3 DNA reads TGTGCCAGCAGTTTACAGGGGGCGTCCGGGGAGCTGTTTTTT. Its protein product is CASSLQGASGELFF.

The chain carries TRBV30 and TRBJ1-3; the D gene is possibly TRBD1 (5 bases). Germline V gene data show CDR1 as GTSNPN and CDR2 as SVGIG (reference sequence). This CDR3 is 14 amino acids long. Trimming shortened V by 0 bases and J by 9 bases, and 15 bases separated the two germline ends. The CDR3 nucleotides are TGTGCCTGGAGTGTACTGGGGCAGGGTGGCACCATATATTTT. Translation gives CAWSVLGQGGTIYF.

The gene calls are TRBV7-3 and TRBJ2-5; 11 bases match TRBD2. From germline, CDR1 is SGHTA and CDR2 FQGTGA. The CDR3 spans 15 residues. J gave up 2 bases and V 4 bases, and 3 bases lay outside the gene matches. CDR3 region: CASSSLAGVQETQYF. CDR3 sequence (DNA): TGTGCCAGCAGCTCACTAGCGGGGGTTCAAGAGACCCAGTACTTC.

The V gene is TRBV11-1, the J gene TRBJ2-5; D is ambiguous. Trimming pared 0 bases from V and 3 bases from J, leaving 5 bases between. Germline-derived CDR1 and CDR2 are SGHAT and FQDESV (reference sequence). The CDR3 is 13 amino acids. CDR3 in amino acids: CASSLASKETQYF. In DNA, the CDR3 is TGTGCCAGCAGCTTAGCCAGTAAAGAGACCCAGTACTTC. Full variable domain (missing parts from reference TRBV11-1 and TRBJ2-5): EAEVAQSPRYKITEKSQAVAFWCDPISGHATLYWYRQILGQGPELLVQFQDESVVDDSQLPKDRFSAERLKGVDSTLKIQPAELGDSAMYLCASSLASKETQYFGPGTRLLVL.

J is TRBJ2-1 and V is TRBV27; either TRBD1 or TRBD2 may supply D (5 bases each). Germline assignment: CDR1 MNHEY and CDR2 SMNVEV (reference sequence). The CDR3 loop spans 15 amino acids. V shed 4 bases and J shed 7 bases, with 17 bases lying between them. Here the CDR3 DNA reads TGTGCCAGCAGTTGGGTGGGGACGGGGCAAAATGAGCAGTTCTTC. As protein: CASSWVGTGQNEQFF.

The chain links TRBV23-1 to TRBJ2-1; D is possibly TRBD1 or TRBD2 (5 bases each). TRBV23-1 is flagged as an ORF with uncertain function. The ends were cut back, 2 bases at V and 6 bases at J, with 29 bases in the middle. This CDR3 spans 20 amino acids. The CDR3 region is CASSQDEEGKTVLLANEQFF. The CDR3 nucleotides read TGCGCCAGCAGTCAAGACGAAGAGGGGAAGACAGTCTTGCTAGCCAATGAGCAGTTCTTC.

The chain carries TRBV29-1 and TRBJ2-2; D uncertain. Trimming took off 4 bases at V and 6 bases at J, with 9 bases between the two ends. Germline V gives CDR1 SQVTM, CDR2 ANQGSEA. This CDR3 comprises 12 residues. CDR3 coding DNA: TGCAGCGTTGCGTCGGCTTCCGGGGAGCTGTTTTTT. Its translation is CSVASASGELFF.